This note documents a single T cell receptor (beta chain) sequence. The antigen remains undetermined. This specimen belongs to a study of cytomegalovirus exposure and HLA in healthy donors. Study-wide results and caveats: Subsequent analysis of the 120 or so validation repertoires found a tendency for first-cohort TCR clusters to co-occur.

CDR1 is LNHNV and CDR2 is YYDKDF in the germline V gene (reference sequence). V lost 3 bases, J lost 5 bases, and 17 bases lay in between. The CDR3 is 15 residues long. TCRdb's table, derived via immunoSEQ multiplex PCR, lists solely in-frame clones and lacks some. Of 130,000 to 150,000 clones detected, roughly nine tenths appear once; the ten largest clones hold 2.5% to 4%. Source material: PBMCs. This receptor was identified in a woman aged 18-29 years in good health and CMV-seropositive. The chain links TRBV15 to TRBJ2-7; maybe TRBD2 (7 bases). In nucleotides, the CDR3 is TGTGCCACCAGCAGTGGGGGCGGGAGTCTCCACGAGCAGTACTTC. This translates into CATSSGGGSLHEQYF.